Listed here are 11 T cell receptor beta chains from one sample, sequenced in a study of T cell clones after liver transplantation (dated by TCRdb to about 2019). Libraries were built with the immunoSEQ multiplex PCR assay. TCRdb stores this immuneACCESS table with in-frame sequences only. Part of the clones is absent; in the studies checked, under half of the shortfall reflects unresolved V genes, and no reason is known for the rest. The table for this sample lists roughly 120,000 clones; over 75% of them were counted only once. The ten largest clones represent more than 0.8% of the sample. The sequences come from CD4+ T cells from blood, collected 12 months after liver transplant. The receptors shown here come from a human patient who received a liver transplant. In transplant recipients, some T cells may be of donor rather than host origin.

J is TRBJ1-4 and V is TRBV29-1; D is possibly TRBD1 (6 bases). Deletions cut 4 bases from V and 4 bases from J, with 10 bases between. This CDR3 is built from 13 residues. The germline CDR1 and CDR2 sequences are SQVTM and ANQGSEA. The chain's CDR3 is CSVGGGRNEKLFF. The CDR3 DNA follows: TGCAGCGTTGGGGGGGGCCGTAATGAAAAACTGTTTTTT.

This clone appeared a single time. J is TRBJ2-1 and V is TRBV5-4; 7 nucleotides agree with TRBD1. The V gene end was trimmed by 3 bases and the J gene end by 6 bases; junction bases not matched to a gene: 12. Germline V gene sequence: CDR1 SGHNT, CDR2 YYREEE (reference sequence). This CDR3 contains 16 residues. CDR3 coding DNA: TGTGCCAGCAGCTCCCACTTTGAACAGGGGATCAATGAGCAGTTCTTC. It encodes CASSSHFEQGINEQFF.

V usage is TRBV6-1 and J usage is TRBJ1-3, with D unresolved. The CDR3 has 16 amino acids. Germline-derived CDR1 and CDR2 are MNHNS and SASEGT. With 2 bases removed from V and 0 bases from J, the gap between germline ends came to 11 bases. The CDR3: CASSEIRGLSGNTIYF. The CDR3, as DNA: TGTGCCAGCAGTGAAATTCGGGGTCTCTCTGGAAACACCATATATTTT.

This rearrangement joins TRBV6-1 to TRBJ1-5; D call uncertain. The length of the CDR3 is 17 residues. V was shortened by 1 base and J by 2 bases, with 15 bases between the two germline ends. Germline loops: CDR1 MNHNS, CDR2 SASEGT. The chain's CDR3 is CASSEVNPNGRNQPQHF. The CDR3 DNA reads TGTGCCAGCAGTGAAGTTAACCCGAACGGGCGCAATCAGCCCCAGCATTTT.

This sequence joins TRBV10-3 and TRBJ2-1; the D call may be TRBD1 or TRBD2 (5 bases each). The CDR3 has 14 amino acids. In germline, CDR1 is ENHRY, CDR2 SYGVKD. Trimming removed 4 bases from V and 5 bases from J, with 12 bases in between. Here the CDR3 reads CAISGDGSNNEQFF. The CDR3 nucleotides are TGTGCCATCAGTGGGGACGGATCGAACAATGAGCAGTTCTTC.

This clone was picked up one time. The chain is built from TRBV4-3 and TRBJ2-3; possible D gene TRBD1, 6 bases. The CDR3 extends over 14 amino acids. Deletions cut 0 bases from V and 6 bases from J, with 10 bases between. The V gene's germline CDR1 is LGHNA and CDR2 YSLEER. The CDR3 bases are TGCGCCAGCAGCCAAGATGACCAGGGGGATACGCAGTATTTT. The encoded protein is CASSQDDQGDTQYF.

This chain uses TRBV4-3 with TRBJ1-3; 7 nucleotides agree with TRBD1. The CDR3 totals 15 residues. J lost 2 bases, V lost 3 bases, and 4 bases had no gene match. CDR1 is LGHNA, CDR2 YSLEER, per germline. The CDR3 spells CASSQGGGPGNTIYF. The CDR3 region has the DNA TGCGCCAGCAGCCAGGGAGGGGGCCCTGGAAACACCATATATTTT.

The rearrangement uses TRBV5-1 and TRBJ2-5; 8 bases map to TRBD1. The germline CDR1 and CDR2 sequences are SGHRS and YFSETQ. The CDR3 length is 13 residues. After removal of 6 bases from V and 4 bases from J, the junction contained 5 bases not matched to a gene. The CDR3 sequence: CASTEQGGETQYF. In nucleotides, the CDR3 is TGCGCCAGCACCGAACAGGGGGGAGAGACCCAGTACTTC. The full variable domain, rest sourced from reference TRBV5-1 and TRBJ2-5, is KAGVTQTPRYLIKTRGQQVTLSCSPISGHRSVSWYQQTPGQGLQFLFEYFSETQRNKGNFPGRFSGRQFSNSRSEMNVSTLELGDSALYLCASTEQGGETQYFGPGTRLLVL.

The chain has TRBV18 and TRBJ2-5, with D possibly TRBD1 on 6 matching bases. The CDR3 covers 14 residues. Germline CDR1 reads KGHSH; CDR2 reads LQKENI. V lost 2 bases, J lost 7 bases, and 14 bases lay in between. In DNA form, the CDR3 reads TGTGCCAGCTCACCAGAGACAGGAGGCTCGACCCAGTACTTC. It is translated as CASSPETGGSTQYF.

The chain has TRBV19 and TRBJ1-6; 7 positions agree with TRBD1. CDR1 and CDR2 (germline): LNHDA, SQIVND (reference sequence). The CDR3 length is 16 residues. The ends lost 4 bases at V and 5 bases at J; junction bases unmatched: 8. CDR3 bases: TGTGCCAGTAGTAAGGGACAGTTCATGAATAATTCACCCCTCCACTTT. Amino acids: CASSKGQFMNNSPLHF.

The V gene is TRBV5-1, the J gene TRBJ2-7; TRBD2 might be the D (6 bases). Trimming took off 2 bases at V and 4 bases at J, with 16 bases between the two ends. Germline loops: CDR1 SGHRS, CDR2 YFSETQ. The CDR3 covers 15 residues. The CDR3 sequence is CASSFSTSYGYEQYF. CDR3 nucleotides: TGCGCCAGCAGCTTTTCCACTAGCTATGGTTACGAGCAGTACTTC.